This record covers a single TCR beta chain. The sample comes from a study of quantifying T cell responses using KT2 cells. The wider study: TCR alpha and beta constant-region primers primed reverse transcription of RNA.

The cDNA 3' end received a ligated oligonucleotide with a UMI. The first PCR ran around 4 cycles with an equimolar RC1.1 and RC1.2 beta primer mix. Using its own MiXCR run on the UMI-ligation and nested PCR reads, TCRdb lists one record per CDR3 protein. The repertoire holds 25,000 to 35,000 distinct CDR3 sequences, with 10% to 13% as singletons. The CDR3 covers 12 residues. V dropped 2 bases and J dropped 7 bases, with 6 bases sitting between them. The germline gives CDR1 SGHTA, CDR2 FQGNSA. Unfractionated PBMC were spiked with known numbers of KT2 clone cells. Different KT2-to-PBMC ratios were created with a constant PBMC count.

Sample: PBMCs spiked with cells of the T cell clone KT2. V and J are TRBV7-2 and TRBJ2-1; D remains unclear. The receptor was derived from a human donor. The CDR3: CASSLTRNEQFF. Written as DNA, the CDR3 is TGTGCCAGCAGCTTAACCAGAAATGAGCAGTTCTTC.